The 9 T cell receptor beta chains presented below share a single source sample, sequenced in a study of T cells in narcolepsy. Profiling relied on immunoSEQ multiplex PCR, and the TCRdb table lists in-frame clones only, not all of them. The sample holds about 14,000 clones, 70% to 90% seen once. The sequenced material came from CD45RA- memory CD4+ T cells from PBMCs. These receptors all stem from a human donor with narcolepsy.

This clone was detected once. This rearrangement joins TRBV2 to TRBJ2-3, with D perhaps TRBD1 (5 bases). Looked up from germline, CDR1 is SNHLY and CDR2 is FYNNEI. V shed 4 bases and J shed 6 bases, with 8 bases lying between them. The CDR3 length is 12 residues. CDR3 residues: CASSARVDTQYF. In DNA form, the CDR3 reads TGTGCCAGCAGTGCCAGGGTTGATACGCAGTATTTT.

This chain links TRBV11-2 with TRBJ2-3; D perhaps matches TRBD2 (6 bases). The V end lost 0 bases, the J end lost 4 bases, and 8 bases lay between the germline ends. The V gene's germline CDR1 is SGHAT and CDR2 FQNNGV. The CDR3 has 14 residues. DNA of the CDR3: TGTGCCAGCAGCTTAGATCGGGGGTCAGATACGCAGTATTTT. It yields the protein CASSLDRGSDTQYF.

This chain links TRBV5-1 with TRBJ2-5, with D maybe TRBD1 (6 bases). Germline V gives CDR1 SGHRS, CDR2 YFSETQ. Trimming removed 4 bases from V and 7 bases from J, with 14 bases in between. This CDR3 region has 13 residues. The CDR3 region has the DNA TGCGCCAGCAGCGCCACAGGGTGGTGGACCCAGTACTTC. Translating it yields CASSATGWWTQYF.

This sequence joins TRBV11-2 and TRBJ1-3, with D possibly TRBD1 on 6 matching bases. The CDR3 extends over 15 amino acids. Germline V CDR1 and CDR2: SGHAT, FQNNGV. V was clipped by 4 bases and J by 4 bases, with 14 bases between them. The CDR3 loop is CASSSATGTGNTIYF. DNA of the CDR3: TGTGCCAGCAGCTCCGCCACAGGGACCGGAAACACCATATATTTT.

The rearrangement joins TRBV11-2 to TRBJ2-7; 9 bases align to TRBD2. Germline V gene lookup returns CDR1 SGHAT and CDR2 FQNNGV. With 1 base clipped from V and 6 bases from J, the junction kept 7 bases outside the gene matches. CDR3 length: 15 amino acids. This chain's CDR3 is CASSLGLADPFEQYF. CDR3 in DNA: TGTGCCAGCAGCTTAGGACTAGCGGACCCGTTCGAGCAGTACTTC.

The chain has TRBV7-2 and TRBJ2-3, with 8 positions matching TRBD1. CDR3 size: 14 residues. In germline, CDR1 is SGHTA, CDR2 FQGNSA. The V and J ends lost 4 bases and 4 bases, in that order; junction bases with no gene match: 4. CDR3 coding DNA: TGTGCCAGCAGCTCAGGGGGCAACTCAGATACGCAGTATTTT. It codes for CASSSGGNSDTQYF.

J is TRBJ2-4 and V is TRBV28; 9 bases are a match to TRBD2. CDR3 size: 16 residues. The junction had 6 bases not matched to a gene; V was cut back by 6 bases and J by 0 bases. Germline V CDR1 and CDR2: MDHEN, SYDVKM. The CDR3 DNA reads TGTGCCAGCAGCAGTCTAGCGGGGCTAGCCAAAAACATTCAGTACTTC. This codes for CASSSLAGLAKNIQYF.

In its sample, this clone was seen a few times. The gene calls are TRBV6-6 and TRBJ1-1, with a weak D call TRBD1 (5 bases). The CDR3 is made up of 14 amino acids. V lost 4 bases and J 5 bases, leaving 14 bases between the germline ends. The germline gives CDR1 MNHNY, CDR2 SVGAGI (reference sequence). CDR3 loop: CASSLFYGGTEAFF. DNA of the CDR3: TGTGCCAGCAGTTTATTTTATGGGGGGACTGAAGCTTTCTTT.

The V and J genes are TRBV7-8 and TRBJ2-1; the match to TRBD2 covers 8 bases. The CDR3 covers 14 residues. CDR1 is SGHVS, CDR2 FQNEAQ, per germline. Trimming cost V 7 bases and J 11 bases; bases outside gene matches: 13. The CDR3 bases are TGTGCCAGCAAGGGACGGGAGGGACCATTTCAGCAGTTCTTC. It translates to CASKGREGPFQQFF.